This T cell receptor (beta chain) was documented in a study of T cells in Graves' hyperthyroidism and ophthalmopathy. RNA transcripts provided the source from which TCR beta CDR3 regions were amplified. First-round RT-PCR of the TCR CDR3 relied on the HTBI primer set. MiXCR, run by TCRdb on the multiplex PCR reads, gives a single entry per CDR3 protein. This sample has about 300,000 distinct CDR3 sequences, with less than 30% found just once. This CDR3 has 13 amino acids. V gave up 0 bases and J gave up 7 bases, with 9 bases separating them. Germline CDR1 reads SGHTA; CDR2 reads FQGNSA. Hyperthyroidism, newly diagnosed and lasting under 2 months, affected patients aged 18 to 65. The diagnoses drew upon clinical symptoms, serum thyroxine and TRAb, thyroid ultrasound and orbital computed tomography.

J is TRBJ2-5 and V is TRBV7-2; D is perhaps TRBD2 (5 bases). This receptor was obtained from a man aged 35-49 years with Graves' hyperthyroidism that later progressed to Graves' ophthalmopathy. The sequenced material came from blood. The CDR3 region has the DNA TGTGCCAGCAGCTTAGCCGACCGGGGGACCCAGTACTTC. Translating gives CASSLADRGTQYF.